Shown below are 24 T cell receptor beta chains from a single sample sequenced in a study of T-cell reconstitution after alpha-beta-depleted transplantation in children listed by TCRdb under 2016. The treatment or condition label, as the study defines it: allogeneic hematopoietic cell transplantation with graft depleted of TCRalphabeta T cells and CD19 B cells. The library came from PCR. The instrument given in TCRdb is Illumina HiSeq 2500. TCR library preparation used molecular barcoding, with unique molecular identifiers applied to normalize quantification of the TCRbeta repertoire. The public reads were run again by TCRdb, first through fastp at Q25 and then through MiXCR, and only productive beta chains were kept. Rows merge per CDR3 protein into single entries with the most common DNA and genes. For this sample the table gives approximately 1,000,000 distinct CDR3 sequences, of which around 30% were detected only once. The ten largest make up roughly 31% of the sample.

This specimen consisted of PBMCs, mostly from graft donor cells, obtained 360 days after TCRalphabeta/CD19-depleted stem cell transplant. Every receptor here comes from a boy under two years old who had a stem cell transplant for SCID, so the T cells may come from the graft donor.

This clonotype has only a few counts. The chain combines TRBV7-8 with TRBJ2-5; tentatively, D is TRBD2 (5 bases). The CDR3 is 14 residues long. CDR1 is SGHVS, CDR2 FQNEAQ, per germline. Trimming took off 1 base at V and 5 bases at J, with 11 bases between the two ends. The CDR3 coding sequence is TGTGCCAGCAGCTTAGGGCTAGCTGTGGAGACCCAGTACTTC. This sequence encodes CASSLGLAVETQYF.

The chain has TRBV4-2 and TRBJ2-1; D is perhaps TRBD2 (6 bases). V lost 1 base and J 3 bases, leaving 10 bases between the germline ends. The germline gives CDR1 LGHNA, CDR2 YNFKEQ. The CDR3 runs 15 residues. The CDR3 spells CASSQGGGFYNEQFF. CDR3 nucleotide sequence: TGTGCCAGCAGCCAAGGAGGAGGGTTCTACAATGAGCAGTTCTTC.

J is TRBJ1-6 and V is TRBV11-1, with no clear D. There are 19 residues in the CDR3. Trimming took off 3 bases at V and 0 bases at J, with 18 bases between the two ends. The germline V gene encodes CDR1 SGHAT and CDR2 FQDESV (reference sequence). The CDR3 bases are TGTGCCAGCAGCTTCCGCGGATACCGCCCGAGCTCCTATAATTCACCCCTCCACTTT. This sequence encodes CASSFRGYRPSSYNSPLHF.

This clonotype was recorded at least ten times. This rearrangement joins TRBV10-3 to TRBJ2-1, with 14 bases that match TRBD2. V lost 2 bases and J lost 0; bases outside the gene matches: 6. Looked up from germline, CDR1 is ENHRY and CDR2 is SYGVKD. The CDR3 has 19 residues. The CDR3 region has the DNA TGTGCCATCAGTGAGCGGGGACTAGCGGGGGCCAACTCCTACAATGAGCAGTTCTTC. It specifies CAISERGLAGANSYNEQFF.

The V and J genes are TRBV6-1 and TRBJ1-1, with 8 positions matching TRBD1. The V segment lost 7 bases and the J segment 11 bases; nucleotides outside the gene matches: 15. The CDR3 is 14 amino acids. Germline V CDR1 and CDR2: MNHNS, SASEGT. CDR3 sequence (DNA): TGTGCCAGCAACAAAGGGGGGCGGACAGGGAGTGCTTTCTTT. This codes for CASNKGGRTGSAFF.

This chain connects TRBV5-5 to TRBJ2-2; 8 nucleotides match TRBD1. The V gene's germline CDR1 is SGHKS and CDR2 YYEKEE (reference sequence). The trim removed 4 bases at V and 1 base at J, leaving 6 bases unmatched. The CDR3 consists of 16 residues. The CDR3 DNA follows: TGTGCCAGCAGCCTGGACAGGGTCGGGAACACCGGGGAGCTGTTTTTT. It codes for CASSLDRVGNTGELFF.

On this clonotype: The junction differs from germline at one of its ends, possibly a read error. CDR3 sequence (DNA): TGTACCAGCAGTTTAGGTCTAGCGGGGCTTAGCTCCTACAATGAGCAGTTCTTC. Translating gives CTSSLGLAGLSSYNEQFF. V is TRBV12-3 or TRBV12-4 and J is TRBJ2-1; 9 positions agree with TRBD2. The CDR3 runs to 18 residues.

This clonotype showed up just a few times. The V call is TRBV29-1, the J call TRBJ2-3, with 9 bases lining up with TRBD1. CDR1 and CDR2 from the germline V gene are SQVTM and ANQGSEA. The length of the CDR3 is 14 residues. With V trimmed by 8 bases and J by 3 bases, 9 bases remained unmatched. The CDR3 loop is CSFEDRGRTDTQYF. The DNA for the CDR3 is TGCAGCTTCGAGGACAGGGGACGTACAGATACGCAGTATTTT.

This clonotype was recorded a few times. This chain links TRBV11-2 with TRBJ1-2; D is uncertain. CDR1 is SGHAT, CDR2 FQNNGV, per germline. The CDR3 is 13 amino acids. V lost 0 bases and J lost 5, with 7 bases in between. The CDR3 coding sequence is TGTGCCAGCAGCTTAGATTCCGGGTATGGCTACACCTTC. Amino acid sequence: CASSLDSGYGYTF.

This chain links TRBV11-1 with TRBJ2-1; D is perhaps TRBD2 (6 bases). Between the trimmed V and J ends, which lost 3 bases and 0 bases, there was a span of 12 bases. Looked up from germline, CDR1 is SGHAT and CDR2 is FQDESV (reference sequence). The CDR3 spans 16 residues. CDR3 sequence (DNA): TGTGCCAGCAGCTTTGGGCCCGGGGGCTCCTACAATGAGCAGTTCTTC. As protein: CASSFGPGGSYNEQFF.

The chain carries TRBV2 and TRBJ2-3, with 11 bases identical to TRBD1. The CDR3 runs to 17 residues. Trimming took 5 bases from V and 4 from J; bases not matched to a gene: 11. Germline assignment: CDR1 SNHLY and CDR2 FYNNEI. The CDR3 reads CASSTGTGGTPPDTQYF. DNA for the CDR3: TGTGCCAGCAGTACCGGGACAGGGGGGACTCCGCCAGATACGCAGTATTTT.

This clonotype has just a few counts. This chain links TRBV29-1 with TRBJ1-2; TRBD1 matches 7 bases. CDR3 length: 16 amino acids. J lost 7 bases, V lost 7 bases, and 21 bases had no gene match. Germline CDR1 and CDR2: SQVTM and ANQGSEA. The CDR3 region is CSAGGGGYFGNGGYTF. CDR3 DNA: TGCAGCGCCGGGGGAGGGGGCTATTTCGGGAATGGTGGCTACACCTTC.

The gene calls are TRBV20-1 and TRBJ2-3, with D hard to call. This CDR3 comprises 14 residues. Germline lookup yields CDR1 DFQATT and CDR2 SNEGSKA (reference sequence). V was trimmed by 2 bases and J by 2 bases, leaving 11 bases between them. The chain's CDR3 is CSARLYSATDTQYF. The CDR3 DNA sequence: TGCAGTGCTAGACTGTACAGTGCCACAGATACGCAGTATTTT.

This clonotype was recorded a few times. The CDR3 sequence: CSAVTSVGQGGQYF. CDR3 nucleotide sequence: TGCAGTGCCGTGACTAGTGTTGGGCAAGGTGGGCAGTATTTT. The chain combines TRBV20-1 with TRBJ2-3, with a weak D call TRBD2 (6 bases). The V end lost 6 bases, the J end lost 11 bases, and 24 bases lay between the germline ends. CDR3 size: 14 residues. Germline-derived CDR1 and CDR2 are DFQATT and SNEGSKA (reference sequence).

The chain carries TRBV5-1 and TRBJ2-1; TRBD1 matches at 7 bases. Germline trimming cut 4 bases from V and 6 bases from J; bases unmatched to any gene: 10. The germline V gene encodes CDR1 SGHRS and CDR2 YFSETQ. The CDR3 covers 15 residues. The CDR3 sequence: CASSGRRDSLNEQFF. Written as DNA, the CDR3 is TGCGCCAGCAGCGGACGCCGGGACAGCCTCAATGAGCAGTTCTTC.

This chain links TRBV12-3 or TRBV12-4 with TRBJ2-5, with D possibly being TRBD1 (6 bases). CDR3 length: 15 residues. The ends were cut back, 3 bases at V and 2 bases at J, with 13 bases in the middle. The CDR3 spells CASSFPQGWQETQYF. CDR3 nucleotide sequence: TGTGCCAGCAGTTTCCCCCAGGGGTGGCAAGAGACCCAGTACTTC.

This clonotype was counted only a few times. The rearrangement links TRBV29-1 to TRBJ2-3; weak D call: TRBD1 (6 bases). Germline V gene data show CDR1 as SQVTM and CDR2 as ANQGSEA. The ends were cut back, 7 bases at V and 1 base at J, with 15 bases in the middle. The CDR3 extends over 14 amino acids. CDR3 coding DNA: TGCAGCGGCGCAAAGGGGGTTGGCACAGATACGCAGTATTTT. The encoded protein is CSGAKGVGTDTQYF.

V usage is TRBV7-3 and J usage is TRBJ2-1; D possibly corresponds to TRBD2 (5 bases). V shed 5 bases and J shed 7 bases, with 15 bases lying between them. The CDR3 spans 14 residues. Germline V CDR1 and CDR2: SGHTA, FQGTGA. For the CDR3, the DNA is TGTGCCAGCAGCCCCACTGAAGGGAGAAATGAGCAGTTCTTC. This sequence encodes CASSPTEGRNEQFF.

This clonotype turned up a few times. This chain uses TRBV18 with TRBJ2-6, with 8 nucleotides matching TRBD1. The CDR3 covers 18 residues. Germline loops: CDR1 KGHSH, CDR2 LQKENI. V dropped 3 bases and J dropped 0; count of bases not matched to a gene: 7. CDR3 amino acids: CASSPLTGVSSGANVLTF. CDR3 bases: TGTGCCAGCTCACCGTTGACAGGGGTGTCCTCTGGGGCCAACGTCCTGACTTTC.

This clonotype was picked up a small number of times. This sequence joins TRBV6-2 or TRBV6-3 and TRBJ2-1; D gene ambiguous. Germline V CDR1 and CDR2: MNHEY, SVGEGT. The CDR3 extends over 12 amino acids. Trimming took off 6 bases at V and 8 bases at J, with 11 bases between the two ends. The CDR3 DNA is TGTGCCAGCAGCCCCCCCTTCGATGAGCAGTTCTTC. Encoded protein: CASSPPFDEQFF.

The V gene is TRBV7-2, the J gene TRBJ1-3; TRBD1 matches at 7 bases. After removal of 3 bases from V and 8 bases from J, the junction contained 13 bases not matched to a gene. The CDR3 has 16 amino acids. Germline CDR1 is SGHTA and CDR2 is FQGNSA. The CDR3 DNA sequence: TGTGCCAGCAGCTTTGACAGGGTACATGGGGCAGACACCATATATTTT. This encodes CASSFDRVHGADTIYF.

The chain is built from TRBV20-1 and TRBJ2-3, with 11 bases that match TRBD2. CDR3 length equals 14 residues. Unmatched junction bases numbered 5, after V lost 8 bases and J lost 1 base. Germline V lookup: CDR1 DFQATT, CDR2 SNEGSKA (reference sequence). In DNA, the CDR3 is TGCAGTAGTCGGACTAGCGGGCGCACAGATACGCAGTATTTT. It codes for CSSRTSGRTDTQYF.

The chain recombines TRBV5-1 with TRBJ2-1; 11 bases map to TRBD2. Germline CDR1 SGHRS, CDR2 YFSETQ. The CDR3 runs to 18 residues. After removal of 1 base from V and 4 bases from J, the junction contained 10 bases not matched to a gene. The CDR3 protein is CASSLPTTSGGGYNEQFF. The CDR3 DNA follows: TGCGCCAGCAGCTTGCCCACTACTAGCGGGGGTGGGTACAATGAGCAGTTCTTC.

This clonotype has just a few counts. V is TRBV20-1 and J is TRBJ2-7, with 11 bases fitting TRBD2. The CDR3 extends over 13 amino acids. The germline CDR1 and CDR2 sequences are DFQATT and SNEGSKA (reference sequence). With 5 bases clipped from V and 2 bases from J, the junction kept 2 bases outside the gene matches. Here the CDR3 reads CSALAGGTYEQYF. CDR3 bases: TGCAGTGCTCTAGCGGGGGGCACCTACGAGCAGTACTTC.